This T cell receptor beta chain is drawn from a study of T cell changes during pregnancy in multiple sclerosis. This table comes from immunoSEQ multiplex PCR, and its TCRdb copy is limited to in-frame clones, with some not included. This sample has 15,000 to 20,000 clones, with approximately 89% found just once. V was pared by 4 bases and J by 0 bases, with 16 bases between. The CDR3 has 16 amino acids. CDR1 and CDR2 (germline): LNHDA, SQIVND (reference sequence). This receptor was obtained from a female donor in good health, enrolled as a control in a pregnancy study. Here the sequenced sample was CD8+ T cells from peripheral blood mononuclear cells, taken after pregnancy. This chain joins TRBV19 and TRBJ2-7, with a tentative D call TRBD1 (5 bases). The CDR3 DNA reads as TGTGCCAGTAGTACCTCGGCGGACACAACCTCCTACGAGCAGTACTTC. It translates to CASSTSADTTSYEQYF. The whole variable domain, filled in from reference TRBV19 and TRBJ2-7, reads DGGITQSPKYLFRKEGQNVTLSCEQNLNHDAMYWYRQDPGQGLRLIYYSQIVNDFQKGDIAEGYSVSREKKESFPLTVTSAQKNPTAFYLCASSTSADTTSYEQYFGPGTRLTVT.